The 26 T cell receptor beta chains reported below all come from one sample, sequenced in a study of technical replicates of blood from four donors (dated by TCRdb to 2016 to 2017). Library creation used the immunoSEQ multiplex PCR assay. TCRdb stores this immuneACCESS table with in-frame sequences only. Part of the clones is absent; in the studies checked, under half of the shortfall reflects unresolved V genes, and no reason is known for the rest. The table for this sample lists 13,000 or so clones; about 86% of them were counted only once. Jointly, the top ten make up approximately 10% of the sample. Sequencing was carried out using PBMCs. All receptors come from a human donor in good health.

This chain links TRBV5-1 with TRBJ2-7, with 9 bases matching TRBD1. CDR3 length: 16 residues. V lost 0 bases, J lost 5 bases, and 9 bases stayed unmatched. Germline CDR1 and CDR2: SGHRS and YFSETQ. DNA of the CDR3: TGCGCCAGCAGCTTGGGAATACAGGGGGCTTCCGACGAGCAGTACTTC. This codes for CASSLGIQGASDEQYF.

The rearrangement joins TRBV2 to TRBJ1-2; the D is unclear. The ends were cut back, 6 bases at V and 2 bases at J, with 10 bases in the middle. CDR1 and CDR2 from the germline V gene are SNHLY and FYNNEI. The CDR3 is 13 residues long. The CDR3 region has the DNA TGTGCCAGCAGGGCGGGCGGGAACTATGGCTACACCTTC. This encodes CASRAGGNYGYTF.

The chain combines TRBV4-2 with TRBJ1-5; D perhaps matches TRBD1 (5 bases). The germline V and J ends were trimmed by 0 bases and 5 bases, with 14 bases remaining between them. From germline, CDR1 is LGHNA and CDR2 YNFKEQ. This CDR3 contains 16 residues. The DNA for the CDR3 is TGTGCCAGCAGCCAAGATCGGCAGGGCCTGGATCAGCCCCAGCATTTT. Protein sequence: CASSQDRQGLDQPQHF.

The chain joins TRBV30 to TRBJ2-2; TRBD1 is a possible D gene (5 bases). Germline V gene data show CDR1 as GTSNPN and CDR2 as SVGIG (reference sequence). Trimming left V 2 bases short and J 3 bases short, with 10 bases between. The CDR3 has 14 residues. CDR3 nucleotides: TGTGCCTGGAGTCGCAGGGTTGACACCGGGGAGCTGTTTTTT. It yields the protein CAWSRRVDTGELFF. The full variable domain, its missing parts supplied by reference TRBV30 and TRBJ2-2, is SQTIHQWPATLVQPVGSPLSLECTVEGTSNPNLYWYRQAAGRGLQLLFYSVGIGQISSEVPQNLSASRPQDRQFILSSKKLLLSDSGFYLCAWSRRVDTGELFFGEGSRLTVL.

J is TRBJ1-1 and V is TRBV5-5, with 9 positions matching TRBD1. Germline CDR1 SGHKS, CDR2 YYEKEE (reference sequence). Trimming at V came to 2 bases and at J to 9 bases, leaving 8 bases not matched to a gene. This CDR3 comprises 14 residues. The DNA of the CDR3 is TGTGCCAGCAGCTTAGAGGGACAGGGAACTCAAGCTTTCTTT. Its protein is CASSLEGQGTQAFF.

V usage is TRBV7-9 and J usage is TRBJ2-2, with D perhaps matching TRBD1 (5 bases). CDR1 is SEHNR, CDR2 FQNEAQ, per germline (reference sequence). The CDR3 spans 17 residues. The V end lost 3 bases, the J end lost 2 bases, and 16 bases lay between the germline ends. The CDR3 region has the DNA TGTGCCAGCAGCTTGACAGCCACATTACCTAACACCGGGGAGCTGTTTTTT. Its protein product is CASSLTATLPNTGELFF.

This clone was counted once. The rearrangement joins TRBV18 to TRBJ2-1; possibly TRBD2 for D (5 bases). Germline CDR1 and CDR2: KGHSH and LQKENI. Trimming took 6 bases from V and 6 from J, leaving 18 bases between them. The CDR3 covers 15 residues. This chain's CDR3 is CASSPSLESGNEQFF. CDR3 nucleotides: TGTGCCAGCTCGCCTAGCCTCGAGTCGGGCAATGAGCAGTTCTTC.

The chain joins TRBV19 to TRBJ2-1; D might be TRBD2 (7 bases). Germline assignment: CDR1 LNHDA and CDR2 SQIVND (reference sequence). The V and J ends lost 5 bases and 3 bases respectively, with 17 bases between them. CDR3 length: 16 amino acids. The chain's CDR3 is CASSWGGRSSYNEQFF. Here the CDR3 DNA reads TGTGCCAGTAGTTGGGGGGGCCGATCTAGCTACAATGAGCAGTTCTTC.

This clone was found a few times. The chain couples TRBV4-2 to TRBJ2-7; 9 bases match TRBD1. The CDR3 covers 15 residues. The V gene end was trimmed by 2 bases and the J gene end by 1 base; junction bases not matched to a gene: 3. Germline CDR1 and CDR2: LGHNA and YNFKEQ. CDR3 sequence (DNA): TGTGCCAGCAGCCAACGACAGGGGGAGTCCTACGAGCAGTACTTC. Protein: CASSQRQGESYEQYF.

The rearrangement uses TRBV13 and TRBJ2-3, with D perhaps matching TRBD2 (5 bases). Trimming took 2 bases from V and 2 from J, leaving 8 bases between them. Germline assignment: CDR1 PRHDT and CDR2 FYEKMQ (reference sequence). This CDR3 spans 14 amino acids. In DNA, the CDR3 is TGTGCCAGCAGCTTACGGAGGCCCACAGATACGCAGTATTTT. Translated: CASSLRRPTDTQYF.

The rearrangement uses TRBV28 and TRBJ2-1; possibly TRBD1 for D (5 bases). The length of the CDR3 is 15 residues. Trimming removed 2 bases from V and 4 bases from J, with 12 bases in between. Germline-derived CDR1 and CDR2 are MDHEN and SYDVKM. CDR3 sequence (DNA): TGTGCCAGCAGTTTAGCGACGGACATTTACAATGAGCAGTTCTTC. It yields the protein CASSLATDIYNEQFF.

This chain connects TRBV6-1 to TRBJ2-3, with TRBD2 matching over 9 bases. Per the germline V gene, CDR1 is MNHNS and CDR2 is SASEGT. The CDR3 totals 16 residues. V lost 0 bases and J lost 4; bases outside the gene matches: 5. In DNA form, the CDR3 reads TGTGCCAGCAGTGAAGCTAGCGGGAGCGGGGCAGATACGCAGTATTTT. It is translated as CASSEASGSGADTQYF.

V gene TRBV6-1 combines with J gene TRBJ2-7, with 9 bases lining up with TRBD2. Unmatched junction bases numbered 4, after V lost 1 base and J lost 3 bases. The CDR3 loop spans 15 amino acids. Germline CDR1 MNHNS, CDR2 SASEGT. This chain's CDR3 is CASSEDAGGSYEQYF. CDR3 in DNA: TGTGCCAGCAGTGAAGATGCGGGAGGGAGCTACGAGCAGTACTTC.

The chain joins TRBV27 to TRBJ1-5; 7 bases map to TRBD1. Germline CDR1 and CDR2: MNHEY and SMNVEV (reference sequence). The CDR3 sequence is 15 residues long. J lost 2 bases, V lost 4 bases, and 5 bases had no gene match. The CDR3 DNA sequence: TGTGCCAGCAGTTCCCGGACAGGCCGCAATCAGCCCCAGCATTTT. Its translation: CASSSRTGRNQPQHF.

V usage is TRBV7-9 and J usage is TRBJ1-4; D is possibly TRBD1 (6 bases). Looked up from germline, CDR1 is SEHNR and CDR2 is FQNEAQ (reference sequence). The length of the CDR3 is 17 residues. V lost 0 bases to trimming and J lost 0 bases, with 11 bases between them. Written as DNA, the CDR3 is TGTGCCAGCAGCTTAGCGGGGGCAGAGGCAACTAATGAAAAACTGTTTTTT. It encodes CASSLAGAEATNEKLFF.

In this sample, this clone turned up a few times. The chain carries TRBV4-2 and TRBJ2-7; 15 bases are shared with TRBD2. The CDR3 runs to 16 residues. Germline-derived CDR1 and CDR2 are LGHNA and YNFKEQ. The junction had 1 base not matched to a gene; V was cut back by 4 bases and J by 0 bases. The CDR3 nucleotides read TGTGCCAGCAGCCCGGGACTAGCGGGAGGCTCCTACGAGCAGTACTTC. Translating it yields CASSPGLAGGSYEQYF.

This clone has only one observation. The chain combines TRBV27 with TRBJ2-1, with 9 bases fitting TRBD2. The CDR3 contains 15 residues. Germline V gives CDR1 MNHEY, CDR2 SMNVEV (reference sequence). V was pared by 8 bases and J by 5 bases, with 10 bases of the junction left unmatched. This chain's CDR3 is CASGPPGLADNEQFF. The DNA for the CDR3 is TGTGCCAGCGGCCCCCCGGGACTAGCAGACAATGAGCAGTTCTTC.

The CDR3 region has the DNA TGCGCCAGCAGCTTAGAACAGGGTAACACTGAAGCTTTCTTT. It yields the protein CASSLEQGNTEAFF. The gene calls are TRBV5-1 and TRBJ1-1; maybe TRBD1 (6 bases). The length of the CDR3 is 14 residues. V lost 2 bases and J lost 2, with 10 bases in between. Per germline, CDR1 SGHRS and CDR2 YFSETQ.

V is TRBV18 and J is TRBJ1-2; TRBD1 aligns across 11 bases. V shed 4 bases and J 3 bases; nucleotides not matched to a gene: 1. The CDR3 has 14 amino acids. Germline CDR1 and CDR2: KGHSH and LQKENI. The CDR3 loop is CASSRGQGDYGYTF. The CDR3 bases are TGTGCCAGCTCACGGGGACAGGGGGACTATGGCTACACCTTC.

The rearrangement uses TRBV29-1 and TRBJ2-5, with 7 bases aligning to TRBD2. Unmatched junction bases numbered 11, after V lost 6 bases and J lost 1 base. The CDR3 is made up of 15 amino acids. The germline V gene encodes CDR1 SQVTM and CDR2 ANQGSEA. For the CDR3, the DNA is TGCAGCGTGCATTTACCGGGACTACCCCAAGAGACCCAGTACTTC. Its translation: CSVHLPGLPQETQYF. The variable domain in full, with the rest retrieved from reference TRBV29-1 and TRBJ2-5, is SAVISQKPSRDICQRGTSLTIQCQVDSQVTMMFWYRQQPGQSLTLIATANQGSEATYESGFVIDKFPISRPNLTFSTLTVSNMSPEDSSIYLCSVHLPGLPQETQYFGPGTRLLVL.

The chain has TRBV19 and TRBJ2-2; TRBD1 might be the D (5 bases). V was shortened by 5 bases and J by 5 bases, with 12 bases between the two germline ends. Germline-derived CDR1 and CDR2 are LNHDA and SQIVND (reference sequence). The CDR3 extends over 14 amino acids. In DNA form, the CDR3 reads TGTGCCAGTAGTCCGGCAGGGATTACCGGGGAGCTGTTTTTT. Amino acid sequence: CASSPAGITGELFF.

This sequence joins TRBV2 and TRBJ2-7, with TRBD2 matching 12 bases. The CDR3 runs 19 residues. CDR1 and CDR2 (germline): SNHLY, FYNNEI. Germline trimming cut 0 bases from V and 3 bases from J; bases unmatched to any gene: 12. Written as DNA, the CDR3 is TGTGCCAGCAGTGAAGCGCGGGGATGGCTAGCGGGAGGGAACTACGAGCAGTACTTC. Its translation is CASSEARGWLAGGNYEQYF.

The gene calls are TRBV6-1 and TRBJ2-7; 10 nucleotides line up with TRBD2. Germline CDR1 MNHNS, CDR2 SASEGT. The junction had 11 bases not matched to a gene; V was cut back by 2 bases and J by 7 bases. This CDR3 has 16 residues. CDR3 region: CASSERGAGGLGEQYF. For the CDR3, the DNA is TGTGCCAGCAGTGAACGGGGAGCGGGAGGGCTGGGGGAGCAGTACTTC.

On this clone itself: Other DNA sequences from this sample encode an identical CDR3 as well. This rearrangement joins TRBV27 to TRBJ2-3; TRBD2 aligns across 9 bases. V shed 5 bases and J 0 bases; nucleotides not matched to a gene: 9. CDR1 and CDR2 from the germline V gene are MNHEY and SMNVEV (reference sequence). The CDR3 is 17 amino acids. For the CDR3, the DNA is TGTGCCAGCAGTCTCCGGGCTAGCGGGACTAGCACAGATACGCAGTATTTT. Translation gives CASSLRASGTSTDTQYF.

The chain combines TRBV28 with TRBJ2-1; TRBD2 matches at 8 bases. CDR3 length: 15 amino acids. From germline, CDR1 is MDHEN and CDR2 SYDVKM. The trim removed 3 bases at V and 7 bases at J, leaving 8 bases unmatched. CDR3 residues: CASSFSTGGLNEQFF. As DNA, the CDR3 is TGTGCCAGCAGTTTTTCAACGGGAGGGCTGAATGAGCAGTTCTTC. Drawing the rest from reference TRBV28 and TRBJ2-1, the complete variable domain is DVKVTQSSRYLVKRTGEKVFLECVQDMDHENMFWYRQDPGLGLRLIYFSYDVKMKEKGDIPEGYSVSREKKERFSLILESASTNQTSMYLCASSFSTGGLNEQFFGPGTRLTVL.

J is TRBJ2-5 and V is TRBV5-6; D is uncertain. The CDR3 has 14 amino acids. Trimming cost V 3 bases and J 5 bases, with 14 bases left between them. Germline values: CDR1 SGHDT, CDR2 YYEEEE. The CDR3 coding sequence is TGTGCCAGCAGCTCTAGTCTTTCCTGGGAGACCCAGTACTTC. Its protein product is CASSSSLSWETQYF.